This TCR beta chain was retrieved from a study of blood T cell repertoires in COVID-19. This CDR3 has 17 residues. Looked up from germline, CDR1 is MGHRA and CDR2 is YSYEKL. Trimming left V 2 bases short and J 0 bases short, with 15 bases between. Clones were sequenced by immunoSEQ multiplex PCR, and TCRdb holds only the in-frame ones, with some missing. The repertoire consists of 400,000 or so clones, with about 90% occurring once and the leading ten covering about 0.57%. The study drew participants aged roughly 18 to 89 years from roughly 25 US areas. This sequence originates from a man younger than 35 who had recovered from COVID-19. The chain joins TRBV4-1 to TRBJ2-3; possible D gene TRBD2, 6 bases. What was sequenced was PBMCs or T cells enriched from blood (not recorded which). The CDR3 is CASSQLLAGTSTDTQYF. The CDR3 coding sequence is TGCGCCAGCAGCCAACTACTGGCGGGGACGAGCACAGATACGCAGTATTTT.